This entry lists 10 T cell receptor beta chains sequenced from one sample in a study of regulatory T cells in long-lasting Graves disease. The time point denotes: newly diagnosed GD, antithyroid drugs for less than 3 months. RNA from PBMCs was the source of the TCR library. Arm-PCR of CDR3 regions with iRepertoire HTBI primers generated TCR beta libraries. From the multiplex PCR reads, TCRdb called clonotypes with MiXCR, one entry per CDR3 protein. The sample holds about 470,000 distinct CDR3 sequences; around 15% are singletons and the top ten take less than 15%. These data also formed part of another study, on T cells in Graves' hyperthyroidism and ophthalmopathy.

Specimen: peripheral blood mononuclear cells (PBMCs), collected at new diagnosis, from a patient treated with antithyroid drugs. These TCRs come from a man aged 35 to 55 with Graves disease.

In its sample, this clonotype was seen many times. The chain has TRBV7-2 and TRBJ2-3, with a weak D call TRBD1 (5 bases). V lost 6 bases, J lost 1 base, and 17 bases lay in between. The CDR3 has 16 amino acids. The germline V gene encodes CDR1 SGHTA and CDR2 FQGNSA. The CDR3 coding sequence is TGTGCCAGCAGAGAAGGACAAGGTGTGGGCACAGATACGCAGTATTTT. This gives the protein CASREGQGVGTDTQYF. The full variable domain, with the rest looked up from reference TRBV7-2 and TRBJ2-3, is GAGVSQSPSNKVTEKGKDVELRCDPISGHTALYWYRQSLGQGLEFLIYFQGNSAPDKSGLPSDRFSAERTGGSVSTLTIQRTQQEDSAVYLCASREGQGVGTDTQYFGPGTRLTVL.

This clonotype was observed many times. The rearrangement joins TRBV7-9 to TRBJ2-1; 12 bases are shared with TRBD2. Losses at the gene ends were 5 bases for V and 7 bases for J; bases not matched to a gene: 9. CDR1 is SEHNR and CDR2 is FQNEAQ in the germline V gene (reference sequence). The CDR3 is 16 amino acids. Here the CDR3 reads CASSPLTSGSFNEQFF. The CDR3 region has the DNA TGTGCCAGCAGCCCCCTGACTAGCGGGAGTTTTAATGAGCAGTTCTTC. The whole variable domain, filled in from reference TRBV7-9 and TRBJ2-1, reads DTGVSQNPRHKITKRGQNVTFRCDPISEHNRLYWYRQTLGQGPEFLTYFQNEAQLEKSRLLSDRFSAERPKGSFSTLEIQRTEQGDSAMYLCASSPLTSGSFNEQFFGPGTRLTVL.

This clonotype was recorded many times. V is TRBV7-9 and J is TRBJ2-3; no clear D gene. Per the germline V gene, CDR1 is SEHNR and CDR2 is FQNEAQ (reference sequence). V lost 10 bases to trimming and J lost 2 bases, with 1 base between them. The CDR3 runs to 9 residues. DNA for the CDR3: TGTGCCACCACAGATACGCAGTATTTT. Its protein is CATTDTQYF.

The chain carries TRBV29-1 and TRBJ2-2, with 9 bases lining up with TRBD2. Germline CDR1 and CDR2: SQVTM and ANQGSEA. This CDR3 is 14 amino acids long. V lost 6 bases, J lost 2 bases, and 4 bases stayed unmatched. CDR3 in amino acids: CSVSGLANTGELFF. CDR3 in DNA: TGCAGCGTATCGGGACTAGCTAACACCGGGGAGCTGTTTTTT.

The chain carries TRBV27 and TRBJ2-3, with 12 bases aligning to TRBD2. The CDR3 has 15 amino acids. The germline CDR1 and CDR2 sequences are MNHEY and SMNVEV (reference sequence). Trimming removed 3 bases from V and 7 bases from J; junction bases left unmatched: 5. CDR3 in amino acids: CASSLTSGRLNTQYF. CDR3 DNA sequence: TGTGCCAGCAGTTTGACTAGCGGGAGATTGAATACGCAGTATTTT.

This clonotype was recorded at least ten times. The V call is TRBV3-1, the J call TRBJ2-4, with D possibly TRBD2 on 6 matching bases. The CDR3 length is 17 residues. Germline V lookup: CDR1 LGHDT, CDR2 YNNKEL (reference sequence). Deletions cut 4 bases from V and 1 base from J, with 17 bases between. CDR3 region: CASSPKISGRAKNIQYF. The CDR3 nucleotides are TGTGCCAGCAGCCCCAAGATATCAGGGAGGGCCAAAAACATTCAGTACTTC.

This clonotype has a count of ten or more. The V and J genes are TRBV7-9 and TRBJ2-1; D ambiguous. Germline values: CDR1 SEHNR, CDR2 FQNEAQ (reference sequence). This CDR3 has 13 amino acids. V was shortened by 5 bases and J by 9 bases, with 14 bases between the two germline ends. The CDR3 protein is CASSPAPLGEQFF. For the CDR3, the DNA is TGTGCCAGCAGCCCAGCTCCGCTGGGTGAGCAGTTCTTC.

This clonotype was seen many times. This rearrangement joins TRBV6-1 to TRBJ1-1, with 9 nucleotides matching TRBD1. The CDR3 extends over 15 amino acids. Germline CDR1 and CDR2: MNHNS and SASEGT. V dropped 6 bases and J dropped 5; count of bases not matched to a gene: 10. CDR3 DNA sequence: TGTGCCAGCAGCCCCGGGACAGGGAAAGGGACTGAAGCTTTCTTT. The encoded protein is CASSPGTGKGTEAFF.

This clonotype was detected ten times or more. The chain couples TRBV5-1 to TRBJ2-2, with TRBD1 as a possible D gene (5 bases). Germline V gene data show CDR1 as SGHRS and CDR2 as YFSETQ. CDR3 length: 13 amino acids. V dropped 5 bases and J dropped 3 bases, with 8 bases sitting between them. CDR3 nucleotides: TGCGCCAGCAGGACAGCAGACACCGGGGAGCTGTTTTTT. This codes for CASRTADTGELFF.

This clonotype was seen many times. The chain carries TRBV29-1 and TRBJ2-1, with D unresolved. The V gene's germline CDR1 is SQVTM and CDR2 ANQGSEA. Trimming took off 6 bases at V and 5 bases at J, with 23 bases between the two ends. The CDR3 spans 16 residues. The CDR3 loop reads CSVPPYSISANNEQFF. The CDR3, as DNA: TGCAGCGTACCCCCTTATTCCATTTCGGCTAACAATGAGCAGTTCTTC.